This TCR beta chain was profiled in a study of tumor-infiltrating lymphocytes in glioblastoma multiforme. TCR beta libraries were built from RNA through three nested multiplex PCR rounds using modified ARM-PCR. TCRdb called the multiplex PCR reads again in MiXCR, with one record for every CDR3 protein. The sample carries 13,000 or so distinct CDR3 sequences, approximately 70% recorded once. The CDR3 contains 19 residues. Germline CDR1 and CDR2: MGHRA and YSYEKL. A few counts support this clonotype. Relative to the germline gene, one junction end is altered; a read error may explain this. The V call is TRBV4-1, the J call TRBJ2-1, with 12 bases that match TRBD2. Sequencing used brain tumor tissue. The receptor's source is a male donor with glioblastoma. The CDR3 loop reads CASSQEASGRAIRDNEQFF. CDR3 coding DNA: TGCGCCAGTAGCCAAGAGGCTAGCGGGAGGGCCATTCGGGACAATGAGCAGTTCTTC.